This passage covers 29 T cell receptor beta chains from one sample sequenced in a study of Ad26.COV2.S vaccination and SARS-CoV-2 variants. The treatment denotes: some 20 received Ad26.COV2.S at low or high dose, single or two shots; several received placebo; per-sample allocation not given. Material that was analyzed had been drawn on day 63 after the first vaccine or placebo injection. Profiled with immunoSEQ multiplex PCR; TCRdb holds only in-frame clones, not every one. The sample yields 360,000 or so clones, around nine tenths seen once. Sequenced here: peripheral blood, sampled in a trial of Ad26.COV2.S vaccine versus placebo. The receptors were sampled from a person between 18 and 65 years old who received the Ad26.COV2.S COVID-19 vaccine or a placebo.

This clone was picked up a small number of times. The rearrangement links TRBV2 to TRBJ2-1; D perhaps matches TRBD1 (6 bases). The CDR3 runs 13 residues. V was clipped by 5 bases and J by 9 bases, with 14 bases between them. The germline gives CDR1 SNHLY, CDR2 FYNNEI. CDR3 bases: TGTGCCAGCAGTTTATCCAGGGGTCTTGAGCAGTTCTTC. Translated, it gives CASSLSRGLEQFF.

J is TRBJ2-1 and V is TRBV27, with 7 bases that match TRBD1. Germline V CDR1 and CDR2: MNHEY, SMNVEV (reference sequence). V shed 4 bases and J 10 bases; nucleotides not matched to a gene: 7. The CDR3 runs to 13 residues. As DNA, the CDR3 is TGTGCCAGCAGTTCCAAACAGGGGCGCGAGCAGTTCTTC. Protein sequence: CASSSKQGREQFF.

J is TRBJ1-6 and V is TRBV25-1; D gene uncertain. The V gene's germline CDR1 is MGHDK and CDR2 SYGVNS. V gave up 5 bases and J gave up 13 bases, with 18 bases separating them. The CDR3 runs 14 residues. This chain's CDR3 is CASSHLGDIVPLHF. CDR3 sequence (DNA): TGTGCCAGCAGTCACCTGGGAGATATCGTGCCCCTCCACTTT.

This chain connects TRBV7-2 to TRBJ1-2, with D maybe TRBD1 (6 bases). Trimming shortened V by 3 bases and J by 5 bases, and 13 bases separated the two germline ends. The germline V gene has CDR1 SGHTA and CDR2 FQGNSA. This CDR3 contains 14 residues. The CDR3 loop reads CASSFGQLLYGYTF. The CDR3 DNA sequence: TGTGCCAGCAGCTTTGGACAGCTCTTATATGGCTACACCTTC.

This rearrangement joins TRBV15 to TRBJ2-2; no clear D gene. The CDR3 is 14 residues long. V was clipped by 0 bases and J by 1 base, with 3 bases between them. Germline values: CDR1 LNHNV, CDR2 YYDKDF (reference sequence). For the CDR3, the DNA is TGTGCCACCAGCAGAGAAAGGAACACCGGGGAGCTGTTTTTT. Encoded protein: CATSRERNTGELFF.

The genes are TRBV4-2 and TRBJ1-1, with unresolved D. CDR3 length: 12 amino acids. Trimming removed 1 base from V and 11 bases from J, with 11 bases in between. Germline loops: CDR1 LGHNA, CDR2 YNFKEQ. This chain's CDR3 is CASSQGREDAFF. The CDR3 DNA sequence: TGTGCCAGCAGCCAAGGGCGGGAGGATGCTTTCTTT.

A few counts support this clone. V gene TRBV3-1 (or the pseudogene TRBV3-2) combines with J gene TRBJ1-2, with 7 nucleotides matching TRBD1. The CDR3 is 15 amino acids. Germline CDR1 is LGHDT and CDR2 is YNNKEL (reference sequence). The V and J ends lost 2 bases and 2 bases, in that order; junction bases with no gene match: 5. Here the CDR3 reads CASSQLWDSNYGYTF. The DNA of the CDR3 is TGTGCCAGCAGCCAACTCTGGGACAGCAACTATGGCTACACCTTC.

This clone was detected once. The chain joins TRBV7-2 to TRBJ1-2; D ambiguous. Between the trimmed V and J ends, which lost 1 base and 8 bases, there was a span of 11 bases. The CDR3 is made up of 13 amino acids. CDR1 and CDR2 from the germline V gene are SGHTA and FQGNSA. The CDR3 DNA follows: TGTGCCAGCAGCTTAGTCACGTCTTGGGGCTACACCTTC. Its protein product is CASSLVTSWGYTF.

The rearrangement joins TRBV5-1 to TRBJ1-4; TRBD1 matches at 9 bases. Trimming removed 4 bases from V and 10 bases from J; junction bases left unmatched: 2. Germline loops: CDR1 SGHRS, CDR2 YFSETQ. CDR3 size: 12 residues. The CDR3 DNA reads TGCGCCAGCAGCCTGGACAGGGGAAAACTGTTTTTT. Translation gives CASSLDRGKLFF.

The V gene is TRBV27, the J gene TRBJ2-7; 10 positions agree with TRBD1. Per the germline V gene, CDR1 is MNHEY and CDR2 is SMNVEV (reference sequence). This CDR3 contains 14 residues. J lost 4 bases, V lost 6 bases, and 6 bases had no gene match. DNA for the CDR3: TGTGCCAGCAGCGCCGGGACAGGGGTGTACGAGCAGTACTTC. It encodes CASSAGTGVYEQYF.

The chain links TRBV6-2 or TRBV6-3 to TRBJ2-1; the D gene could be TRBD1 or TRBD2 (6 bases each). The germline V gene encodes CDR1 MNHEY and CDR2 SVGEGT. This CDR3 is 15 amino acids long. V gave up 6 bases and J gave up 5 bases, with 17 bases separating them. CDR3: CASSRNLGGNNEQFF. For the CDR3, the DNA is TGTGCCAGCAGCCGAAACCTAGGGGGGAACAATGAGCAGTTCTTC.

The chain joins TRBV6-5 to TRBJ1-6; D is ambiguous. The germline V gene encodes CDR1 MNHEY and CDR2 SVGAGI. Trimming removed 6 bases from V and 3 bases from J, with 9 bases in between. The CDR3 contains 14 residues. The CDR3: CASSLAYYNSPLHF. The CDR3 DNA reads TGTGCCAGCAGCCTAGCTTACTATAATTCACCCCTCCACTTT.

The CDR3 region has the DNA TGCGCCAGCAGCTTGGTGACAGCTCAAGAGACCCAGTACTTC. Translating it yields CASSLVTAQETQYF. The chain links TRBV5-1 to TRBJ2-5; D may be TRBD1 (5 bases). Germline-derived CDR1 and CDR2 are SGHRS and YFSETQ. The CDR3 consists of 14 residues. The V gene lost 0 bases and the J gene lost 2 bases, with 8 bases spanning the gap.

V and J are TRBV5-1 and TRBJ2-7; 9 nucleotides agree with TRBD2. Germline V gene lookup returns CDR1 SGHRS and CDR2 YFSETQ. The CDR3 has 15 amino acids. With 0 bases clipped from V and 2 bases from J, the junction kept 3 bases outside the gene matches. The CDR3 reads CASSLGASGTYEQYF. CDR3 sequence (DNA): TGCGCCAGCAGCTTGGGGGCTAGCGGGACCTACGAGCAGTACTTC.

This clone came up a few times. The V and J genes are TRBV18 and TRBJ2-7, with TRBD1 identical over 8 bases. Germline trimming cut 2 bases from V and 5 bases from J; bases unmatched to any gene: 8. Germline CDR1 is KGHSH and CDR2 is LQKENI. The CDR3 length is 15 residues. The CDR3: CASSPLADRVDEQYF. The CDR3 region has the DNA TGTGCCAGCTCACCATTAGCGGACAGGGTCGACGAGCAGTACTTC.

The V and J genes are TRBV30 and TRBJ1-1; D might be TRBD1 (5 bases). CDR1 is GTSNPN, CDR2 SVGIG, per germline (reference sequence). The CDR3 is made up of 13 amino acids. V was shortened by 1 base and J by 5 bases, with 11 bases between the two germline ends. CDR3 sequence reads: CAWSAQGGTEAFF. CDR3 in DNA: TGTGCCTGGAGTGCCCAGGGTGGGACTGAAGCTTTCTTT.

The rearrangement links TRBV5-6 to TRBJ1-3; the D is unclear. There are 15 residues in the CDR3. V lost 0 bases to trimming and J lost 1 base, with 8 bases between them. The germline CDR1 and CDR2 sequences are SGHDT and YYEEEE. CDR3 DNA: TGTGCCAGCAGCTTGGATGGGGAGTCTGGAAACACCATATATTTT. Translating it yields CASSLDGESGNTIYF.

This chain joins TRBV11-3 and TRBJ1-1; D ambiguous. Germline V CDR1 and CDR2: SGHNT, YENEEA. The CDR3 extends over 13 amino acids. Trimming shortened V by 1 base and J by 1 base, and 4 bases separated the two germline ends. In DNA form, the CDR3 reads TGTGCCAGCAGCTTAGGCGGGAACACTGAAGCTTTCTTT. It is translated as CASSLGGNTEAFF.

The chain couples TRBV14 to TRBJ2-1, with TRBD2 identical over 11 bases. The CDR3 is made up of 16 amino acids. V lost 4 bases and J lost 8; bases outside the gene matches: 10. Germline CDR1 SGHDN, CDR2 FVKESK. CDR3 in DNA: TGTGCCAGCAGCCCTTCACTAGCGGGGGTTAACGATGAGCAGTTCTTC. Encoded protein: CASSPSLAGVNDEQFF.

The rearrangement links TRBV5-1 to TRBJ1-1; D remains unclear. V lost 0 bases, J lost 2 bases, and 5 bases lay in between. Germline V CDR1 and CDR2: SGHRS, YFSETQ. This CDR3 region has 13 residues. The CDR3 DNA reads as TGCGCCAGCAGCTTGGACAGTAACACTGAAGCTTTCTTT. Amino acids: CASSLDSNTEAFF.

This clone was detected once. The chain employs TRBV5-4 and TRBJ2-1, with 9 bases aligning to TRBD2. V dropped 4 bases and J dropped 10; count of bases not matched to a gene: 3. CDR1 and CDR2 (germline): SGHNT, YYREEE (reference sequence). The CDR3 runs 12 residues. CDR3: CASSLGLAEQFF. The CDR3 region has the DNA TGTGCCAGCAGCCTCGGACTAGCGGAGCAGTTCTTC.

The CDR3 is CAGQSTGNTIYF. In DNA, the CDR3 is TGTGCCGGGCAATCTACTGGAAACACCATATATTTT. The rearrangement uses TRBV18 and TRBJ1-3; D not resolved. The CDR3 is 12 amino acids. Germline values: CDR1 KGHSH, CDR2 LQKENI. V was pared by 11 bases and J by 2 bases, with 10 bases between.

The rearrangement links TRBV7-2 to TRBJ2-7; D unclear. V dropped 0 bases and J dropped 3 bases, with 15 bases sitting between them. The CDR3 runs to 16 residues. Per the germline V gene, CDR1 is SGHTA and CDR2 is FQGNSA. The CDR3 here is CASSLAASPNFYEQYF. CDR3 DNA sequence: TGTGCCAGCAGCTTAGCGGCCTCCCCCAACTTCTACGAGCAGTACTTC.

This chain joins TRBV6-5 and TRBJ2-1; TRBD1 is a possible D gene (6 bases). The germline V gene encodes CDR1 MNHEY and CDR2 SVGAGI. Deletions cut 6 bases from V and 0 bases from J, with 12 bases between. The CDR3 is 15 amino acids. The CDR3 protein is CASRGTPSSYNEQFF. In nucleotides, the CDR3 is TGTGCCAGCAGGGGGACACCTAGCTCCTACAATGAGCAGTTCTTC.

The CDR3 is CASSGGGLTGELFF. The DNA for the CDR3 is TGTGCCAGCTCCGGCGGGGGGTTAACCGGGGAGCTGTTTTTT. This chain joins TRBV9 and TRBJ2-2; 8 bases fit TRBD2. The V segment lost 7 bases and the J segment 5 bases; nucleotides outside the gene matches: 7. This CDR3 contains 14 residues. Germline V CDR1 and CDR2: SGDLS, YYNGEE.

DNA for the CDR3: TGTGCCAGCAGTTTAGGACAGGGTGGTGGCTACACCTTC. Protein product: CASSLGQGGGYTF. This chain connects TRBV27 to TRBJ1-2; 8 nucleotides match TRBD1. This CDR3 spans 13 amino acids. Germline assignment: CDR1 MNHEY and CDR2 SMNVEV (reference sequence). J gave up 7 bases and V 2 bases, and 3 bases lay outside the gene matches.

This CDR3 is CASSLFTGHLSYNEQFF. The CDR3 DNA sequence: TGTGCCAGCAGCTTATTTACGGGACACCTCTCCTACAATGAGCAGTTCTTC. The chain employs TRBV7-8 and TRBJ2-1; maybe TRBD1 (6 bases). V lost 2 bases, J lost 0 bases, and 14 bases lay in between. This CDR3 contains 17 residues. CDR1 is SGHVS, CDR2 FQNEAQ, per germline.

This chain joins TRBV7-2 and TRBJ2-1, with TRBD1 matching over 7 bases. Germline V lookup: CDR1 SGHTA, CDR2 FQGNSA. The J segment lost 6 bases and the V segment lost 2 bases, leaving 1 base of the junction unmatched. The CDR3 has 13 amino acids. CDR3 sequence reads: CASSLRGRNEQFF. In nucleotides, the CDR3 is TGTGCCAGCAGCTTAAGGGGGCGCAATGAGCAGTTCTTC.

As concerns this clone: The sample carries other DNA sequences with the same CDR3. V gene TRBV6-5 combines with J gene TRBJ1-1; D gene unclear. V shed 6 bases and J shed 5 bases, with 7 bases lying between them. Germline CDR1 and CDR2: MNHEY and SVGAGI. The CDR3 consists of 11 residues. The CDR3 reads CASSRGTEAFF. Written as DNA, the CDR3 is TGTGCCAGCAGCCGGGGAACTGAAGCTTTCTTT.